Listed below are T cell receptor beta chains from one sample, sequenced in a study of T cells in Graves' hyperthyroidism and ophthalmopathy. MiXCR was run by TCRdb on the multiplex PCR reads, yielding one entry per CDR3 protein. The repertoire holds hundreds of thousands of distinct CDR3 sequences, with 14% as singletons. Sequencing was performed on blood. Every receptor here comes from a woman aged 18 to 35 with Graves' hyperthyroidism. Both conserved end residues are part of each CDR3. Each record gives: V gene, clone size, J gene, CDR3 protein. Not all rows give a size; the values are once, few, many and, for expanded clones, a class.

v_call: TRBV25-1; clone_size: few; j_call: TRBJ1-3; cdr3_aa: CASSEIGQGPGNTIYF
v_call: TRBV11-2; clone_size: -; j_call: TRBJ2-5; cdr3_aa: CASGGLAARETQYF
v_call: TRBV12-3/TRBV12-4; clone_size: -; j_call: TRBJ2-7; cdr3_aa: CASSMTRGYEQYF
v_call: TRBV6-1; clone_size: -; j_call: TRBJ2-5; cdr3_aa: CASNDLGPYRETQYF
v_call: TRBV7-2; clone_size: -; j_call: TRBJ2-1; cdr3_aa: CASSSPGLEQFF
v_call: TRBV6-1; clone_size: -; j_call: TRBJ1-1; cdr3_aa: CASSITRGDTEAFF
v_call: TRBV24-1; clone_size: -; j_call: TRBJ2-1; cdr3_aa: CATSDFRRGPNNEQFF
v_call: TRBV19; clone_size: few; j_call: TRBJ1-1; cdr3_aa: CATRRGEAFF
v_call: TRBV7-8; clone_size: many; j_call: TRBJ2-5; cdr3_aa: CASSLGRLAFETQYF
v_call: TRBV30; clone_size: many; j_call: TRBJ2-7; cdr3_aa: CAWSDNAGTSGVLYEQYF
v_call: TRBV20-1; clone_size: few; j_call: TRBJ1-4; cdr3_aa: CSAKTGGTEKLFF
v_call: TRBV3-1; clone_size: many; j_call: TRBJ1-1; cdr3_aa: CASSQDTRGTEAFF
v_call: TRBV20-1; clone_size: -; j_call: TRBJ2-7; cdr3_aa: CSARDRKSPYEQYF
v_call: TRBV27; clone_size: many; j_call: TRBJ2-3; cdr3_aa: CASSLRWIRTDTQYF
v_call: TRBV7-2; clone_size: few; j_call: TRBJ2-1; cdr3_aa: CASRGDSHNEQFF
v_call: TRBV19; clone_size: few; j_call: TRBJ1-2; cdr3_aa: CAGSVEHRGYGYTF
v_call: TRBV28; clone_size: many; j_call: TRBJ1-5; cdr3_aa: CASSEFQPQHF
v_call: TRBV5-4; clone_size: -; j_call: TRBJ2-1; cdr3_aa: CASRLRGDNEQFF
v_call: TRBV2; clone_size: few; j_call: TRBJ1-2; cdr3_aa: CASSPAGPSYGYTF
v_call: TRBV19; clone_size: -; j_call: TRBJ1-5; cdr3_aa: CASRDRAESDQPQHF
v_call: TRBV20-1; clone_size: many; j_call: TRBJ1-1; cdr3_aa: CSAPQDRALNTEAFF
v_call: TRBV11-2; clone_size: few; j_call: TRBJ2-2; cdr3_aa: CASSAGQGYTGELFF
v_call: TRBV19; clone_size: once; j_call: TRBJ2-3; cdr3_aa: CASSFPGRGDTQYF
v_call: TRBV2; clone_size: -; j_call: TRBJ1-6; cdr3_aa: CASSDLSTGGSHF
v_call: TRBV2; clone_size: many; j_call: TRBJ2-7; cdr3_aa: CASSDWTDDEQYF
v_call: TRBV20-1; clone_size: many; j_call: TRBJ1-2; cdr3_aa: CSAARGNYGYTF
v_call: TRBV6-1; clone_size: few; j_call: TRBJ2-1; cdr3_aa: CASNPRNEQFF
v_call: TRBV13; clone_size: -; j_call: TRBJ2-7; cdr3_aa: CASSFRQKPEQYF
v_call: TRBV27; clone_size: few; j_call: TRBJ2-7; cdr3_aa: CASSSTGLAAAYEQYF
v_call: TRBV6-2/TRBV6-3; clone_size: few; j_call: TRBJ2-4; cdr3_aa: CASRRLAGVYQYF
v_call: TRBV13; clone_size: many; j_call: TRBJ1-1; cdr3_aa: CASSLELWSNTEAFF
v_call: TRBV10-2; clone_size: -; j_call: TRBJ1-1; cdr3_aa: CASTRTVMNTEAFF
v_call: TRBV25-1; clone_size: -; j_call: TRBJ1-4; cdr3_aa: CASSDPGEANEKLFF
v_call: TRBV28; clone_size: many; j_call: TRBJ2-1; cdr3_aa: CASSRRLEGYNEQFF
v_call: TRBV28; clone_size: few; j_call: TRBJ2-1; cdr3_aa: CASSWGTIQFF
v_call: TRBV7-9; clone_size: many; j_call: TRBJ2-5; cdr3_aa: CASSFRTSGSTETQYF
v_call: TRBV2; clone_size: -; j_call: TRBJ2-5; cdr3_aa: CASRVDRAQYF
v_call: TRBV28; clone_size: -; j_call: TRBJ1-2; cdr3_aa: CASSLMQWRDGYTF
v_call: TRBV9; clone_size: -; j_call: TRBJ1-2; cdr3_aa: CASSVGGSGYTF
v_call: TRBV6-4; clone_size: few; j_call: TRBJ2-1; cdr3_aa: CASSDSGTSGRDEQFF
v_call: TRBV11-2; clone_size: few; j_call: TRBJ1-5; cdr3_aa: CASSLVGGSGNQPQHF
v_call: TRBV30; clone_size: few; j_call: TRBJ1-2; cdr3_aa: CAWRGGRDGYTF
v_call: TRBV29-1; clone_size: few; j_call: TRBJ1-1; cdr3_aa: CSAGQTGDFF
v_call: TRBV20-1; clone_size: few; j_call: TRBJ2-7; cdr3_aa: CSARDPGASYEQYF
v_call: TRBV11-3; clone_size: few; j_call: TRBJ2-1; cdr3_aa: CASSLLTSGKNEQFF
v_call: TRBV6-1; clone_size: -; j_call: TRBJ2-4; cdr3_aa: CASSYPPPELLAKNIQYF
v_call: TRBV20-1; clone_size: many; j_call: TRBJ2-1; cdr3_aa: CSARGAESSYNEQFF
v_call: TRBV19; clone_size: few; j_call: TRBJ2-3; cdr3_aa: CASSIGRRYRALADTQYF
v_call: TRBV20-1; clone_size: many; j_call: TRBJ2-5; cdr3_aa: CSARDQGTGAVQETQYF